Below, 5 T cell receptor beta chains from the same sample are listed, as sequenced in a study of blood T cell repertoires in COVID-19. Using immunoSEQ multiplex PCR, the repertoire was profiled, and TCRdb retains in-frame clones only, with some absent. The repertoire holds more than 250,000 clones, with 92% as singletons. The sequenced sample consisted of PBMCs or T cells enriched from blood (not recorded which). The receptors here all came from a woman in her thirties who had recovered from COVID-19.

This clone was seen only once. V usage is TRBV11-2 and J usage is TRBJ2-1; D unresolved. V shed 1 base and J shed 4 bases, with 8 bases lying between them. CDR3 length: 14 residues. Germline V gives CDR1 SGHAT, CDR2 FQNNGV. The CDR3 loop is CASSLVGEYNEQFF. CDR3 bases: TGTGCCAGCAGCTTAGTTGGAGAATACAATGAGCAGTTCTTC.

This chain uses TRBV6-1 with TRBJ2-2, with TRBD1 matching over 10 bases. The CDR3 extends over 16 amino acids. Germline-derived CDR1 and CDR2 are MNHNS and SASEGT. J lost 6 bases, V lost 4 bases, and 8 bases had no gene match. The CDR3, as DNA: TGTGCCAGCAGTGGGACCGGGACAGGGGTCCCCGGGGAGCTGTTTTTT. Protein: CASSGTGTGVPGELFF.

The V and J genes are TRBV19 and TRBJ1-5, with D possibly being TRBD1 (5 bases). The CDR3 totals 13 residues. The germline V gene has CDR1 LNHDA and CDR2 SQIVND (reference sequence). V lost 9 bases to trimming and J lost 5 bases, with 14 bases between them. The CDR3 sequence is CASHSGTDQPQHF. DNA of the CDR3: TGTGCCAGCCATTCAGGGACTGATCAGCCCCAGCATTTT.

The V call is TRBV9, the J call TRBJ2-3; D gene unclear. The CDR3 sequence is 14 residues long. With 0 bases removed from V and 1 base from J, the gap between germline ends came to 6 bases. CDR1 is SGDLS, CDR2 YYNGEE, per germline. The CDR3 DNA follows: TGTGCCAGCAGCGTAGATTCTGGCACAGATACGCAGTATTTT. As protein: CASSVDSGTDTQYF.

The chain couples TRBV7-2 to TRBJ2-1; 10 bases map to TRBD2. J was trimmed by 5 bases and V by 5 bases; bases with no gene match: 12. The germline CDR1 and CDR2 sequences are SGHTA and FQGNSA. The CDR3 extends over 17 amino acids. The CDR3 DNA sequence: TGTGCCAGCAGCCCAGCGGGATGGACTAGCGGAGACAATGAGCAGTTCTTC. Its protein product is CASSPAGWTSGDNEQFF.